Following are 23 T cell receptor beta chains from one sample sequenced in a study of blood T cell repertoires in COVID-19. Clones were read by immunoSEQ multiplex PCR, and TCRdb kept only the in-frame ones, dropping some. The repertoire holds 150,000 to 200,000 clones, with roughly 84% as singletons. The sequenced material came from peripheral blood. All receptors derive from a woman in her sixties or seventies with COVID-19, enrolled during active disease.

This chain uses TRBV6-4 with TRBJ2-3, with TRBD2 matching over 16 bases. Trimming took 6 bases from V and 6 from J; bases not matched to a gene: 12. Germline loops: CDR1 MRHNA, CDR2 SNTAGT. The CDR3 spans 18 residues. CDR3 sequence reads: CASSPQGTSGRATDTQYF. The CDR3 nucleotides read TGTGCCAGCAGCCCACAGGGGACTAGCGGGAGGGCCACGGATACGCAGTATTTT.

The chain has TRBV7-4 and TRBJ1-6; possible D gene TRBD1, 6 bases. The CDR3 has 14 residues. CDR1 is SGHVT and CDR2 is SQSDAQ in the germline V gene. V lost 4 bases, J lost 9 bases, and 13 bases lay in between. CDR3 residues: CASSSADRPSPLHF. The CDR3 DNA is TGTGCCAGCAGCTCCGCTGACAGGCCTTCACCCCTCCACTTT.

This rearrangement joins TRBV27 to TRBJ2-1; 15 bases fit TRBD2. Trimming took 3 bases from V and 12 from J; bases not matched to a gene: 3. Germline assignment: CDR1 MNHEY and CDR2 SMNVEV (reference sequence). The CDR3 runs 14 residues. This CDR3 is CASSLGLAGGVQFF. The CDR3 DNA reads TGTGCCAGCAGTTTGGGACTAGCGGGAGGAGTGCAGTTCTTC.

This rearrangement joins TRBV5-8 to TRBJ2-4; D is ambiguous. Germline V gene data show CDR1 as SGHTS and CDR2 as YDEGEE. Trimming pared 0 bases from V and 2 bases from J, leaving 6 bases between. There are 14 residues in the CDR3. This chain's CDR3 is CASSLGNTKNIQYF. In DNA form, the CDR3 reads TGTGCCAGCAGCTTGGGTAATACCAAAAACATTCAGTACTTC.

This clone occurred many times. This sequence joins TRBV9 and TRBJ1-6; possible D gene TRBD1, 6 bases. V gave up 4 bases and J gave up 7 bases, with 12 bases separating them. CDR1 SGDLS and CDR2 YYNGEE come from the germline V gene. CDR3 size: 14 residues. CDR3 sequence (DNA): TGTGCCAGCAGCTCACAGGGACAAAATTCACCCCTCCACTTT. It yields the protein CASSSQGQNSPLHF. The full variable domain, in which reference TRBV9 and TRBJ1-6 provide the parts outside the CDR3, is DSGVTQTPKHLITATGQRVTLRCSPRSGDLSVYWYQQSLDQGLQFLIQYYNGEERAKGNILERFSAQQFPDLHSELNLSSLELGDSALYFCASSSQGQNSPLHFGNGTRLTVT.

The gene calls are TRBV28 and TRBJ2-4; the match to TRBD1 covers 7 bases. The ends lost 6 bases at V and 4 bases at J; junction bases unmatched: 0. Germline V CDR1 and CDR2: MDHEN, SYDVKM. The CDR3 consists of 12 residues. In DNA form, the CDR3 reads TGTGCCAGCAGGGGACAGAAAAACATTCAGTACTTC. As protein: CASRGQKNIQYF.

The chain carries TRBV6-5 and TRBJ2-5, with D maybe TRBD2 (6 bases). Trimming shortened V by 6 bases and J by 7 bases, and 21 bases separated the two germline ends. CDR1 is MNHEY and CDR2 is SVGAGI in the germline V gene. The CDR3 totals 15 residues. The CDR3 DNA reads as TGTGCCAGCAGGGGAGGCGGAACGGGGTTCGGGACCCAGTACTTC. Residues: CASRGGGTGFGTQYF.

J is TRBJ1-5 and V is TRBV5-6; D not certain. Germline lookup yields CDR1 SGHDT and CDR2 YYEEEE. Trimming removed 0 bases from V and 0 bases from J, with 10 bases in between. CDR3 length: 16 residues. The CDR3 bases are TGTGCCAGCAGCTTGGGCGAGCCTTATAGCAATCAGCCCCAGCATTTT. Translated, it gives CASSLGEPYSNQPQHF.

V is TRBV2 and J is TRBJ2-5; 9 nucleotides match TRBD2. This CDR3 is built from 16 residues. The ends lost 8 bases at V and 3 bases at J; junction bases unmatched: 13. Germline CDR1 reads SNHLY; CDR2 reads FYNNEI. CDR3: CASLRLAGKVEETQYF. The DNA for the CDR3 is TGTGCCAGCCTCCGCCTAGCGGGAAAGGTAGAAGAGACCCAGTACTTC.

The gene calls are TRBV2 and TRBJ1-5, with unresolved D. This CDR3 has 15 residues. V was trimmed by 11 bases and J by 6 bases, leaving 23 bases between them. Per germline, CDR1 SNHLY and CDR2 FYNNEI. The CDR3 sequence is CACCDAARPGQPQHF. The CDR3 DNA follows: TGTGCCTGCTGTGATGCGGCACGACCCGGTCAGCCCCAGCATTTT.

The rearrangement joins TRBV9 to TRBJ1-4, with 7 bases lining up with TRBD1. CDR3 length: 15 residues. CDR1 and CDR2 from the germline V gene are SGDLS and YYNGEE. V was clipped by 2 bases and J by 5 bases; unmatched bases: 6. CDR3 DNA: TGTGCCAGCAGCGTTGGGACAGTCCAGAATGAAAAACTGTTTTTT. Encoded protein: CASSVGTVQNEKLFF.

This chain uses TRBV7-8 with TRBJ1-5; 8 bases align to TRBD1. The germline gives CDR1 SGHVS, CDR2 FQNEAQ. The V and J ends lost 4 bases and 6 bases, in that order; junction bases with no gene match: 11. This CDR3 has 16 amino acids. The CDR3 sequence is CASSSKPRDRRQPQHF. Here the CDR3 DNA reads TGTGCCAGCAGCTCGAAACCCCGGGACAGGCGTCAGCCCCAGCATTTT. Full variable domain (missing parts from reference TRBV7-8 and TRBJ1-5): GAGVSQSPRYKVAKRGQDVALRCDPISGHVSLFWYQQALGQGPEFLTYFQNEAQLDKSGLPSDRFFAERPEGSVSTLKIQRTQQEDSAVYLCASSSKPRDRRQPQHFGDGTRLSIL.

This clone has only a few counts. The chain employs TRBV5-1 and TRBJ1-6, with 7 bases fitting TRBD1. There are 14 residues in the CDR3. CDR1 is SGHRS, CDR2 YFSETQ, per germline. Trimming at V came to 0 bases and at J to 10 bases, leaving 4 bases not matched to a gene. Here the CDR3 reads CASSLARGLSPLHF. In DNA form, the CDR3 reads TGCGCCAGCAGCTTGGCCAGGGGGTTGTCACCCCTCCACTTT.

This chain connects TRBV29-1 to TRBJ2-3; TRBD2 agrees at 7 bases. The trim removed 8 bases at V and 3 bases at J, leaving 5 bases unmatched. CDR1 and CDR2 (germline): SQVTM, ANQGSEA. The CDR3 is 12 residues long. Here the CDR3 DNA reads TGCAGCAAGCGGGATGGAACAGATACGCAGTATTTT. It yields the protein CSKRDGTDTQYF.

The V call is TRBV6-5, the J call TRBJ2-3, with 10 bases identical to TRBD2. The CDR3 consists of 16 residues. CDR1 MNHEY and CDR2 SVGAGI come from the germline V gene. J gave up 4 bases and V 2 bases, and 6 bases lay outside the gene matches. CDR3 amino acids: CASSYEVAGGPDTQYF. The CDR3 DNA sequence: TGTGCCAGCAGTTACGAGGTAGCGGGGGGTCCAGATACGCAGTATTTT.

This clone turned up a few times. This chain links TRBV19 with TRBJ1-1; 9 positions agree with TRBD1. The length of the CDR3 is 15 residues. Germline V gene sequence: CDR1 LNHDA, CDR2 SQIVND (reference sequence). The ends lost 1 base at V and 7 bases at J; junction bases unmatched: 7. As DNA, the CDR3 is TGTGCCAGTAGTATAGGAGGAACAGGGGGCATTGAAGCTTTCTTT. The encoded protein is CASSIGGTGGIEAFF. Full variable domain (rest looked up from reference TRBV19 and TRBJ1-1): DGGITQSPKYLFRKEGQNVTLSCEQNLNHDAMYWYRQDPGQGLRLIYYSQIVNDFQKGDIAEGYSVSREKKESFPLTVTSAQKNPTAFYLCASSIGGTGGIEAFFGQGTRLTVV.

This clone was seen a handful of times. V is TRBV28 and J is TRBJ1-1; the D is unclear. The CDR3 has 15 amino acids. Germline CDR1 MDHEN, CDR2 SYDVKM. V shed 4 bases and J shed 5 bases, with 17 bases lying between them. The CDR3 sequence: CASSSNGRGKTEAFF. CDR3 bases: TGTGCCAGCAGTTCCAATGGACGGGGAAAGACTGAAGCTTTCTTT.

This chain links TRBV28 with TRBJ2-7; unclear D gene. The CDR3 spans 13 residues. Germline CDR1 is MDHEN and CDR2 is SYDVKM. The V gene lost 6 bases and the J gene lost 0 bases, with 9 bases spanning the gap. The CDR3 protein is CASSRGDSYEQYF. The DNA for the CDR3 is TGTGCCAGCAGCCGCGGTGACTCCTACGAGCAGTACTTC.

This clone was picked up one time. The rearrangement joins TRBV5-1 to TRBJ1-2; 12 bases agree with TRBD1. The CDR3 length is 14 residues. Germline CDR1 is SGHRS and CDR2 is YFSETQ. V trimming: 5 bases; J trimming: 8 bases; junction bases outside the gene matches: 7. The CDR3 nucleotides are TGCGCCAGCAGGGCGGGACAGGGGGCAGAGGGCTACACCTTC. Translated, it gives CASRAGQGAEGYTF. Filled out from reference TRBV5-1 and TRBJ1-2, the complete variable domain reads KAGVTQTPRYLIKTRGQQVTLSCSPISGHRSVSWYQQTPGQGLQFLFEYFSETQRNKGNFPGRFSGRQFSNSRSEMNVSTLELGDSALYLCASRAGQGAEGYTFGSGTRLTVV.

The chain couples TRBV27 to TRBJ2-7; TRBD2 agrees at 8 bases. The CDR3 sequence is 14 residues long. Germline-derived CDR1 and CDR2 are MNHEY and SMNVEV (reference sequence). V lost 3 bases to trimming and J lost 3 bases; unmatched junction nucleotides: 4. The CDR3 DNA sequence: TGTGCCAGCAGTTTCGCGGGAGGCCTCTACGAGCAGTACTTC. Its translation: CASSFAGGLYEQYF.

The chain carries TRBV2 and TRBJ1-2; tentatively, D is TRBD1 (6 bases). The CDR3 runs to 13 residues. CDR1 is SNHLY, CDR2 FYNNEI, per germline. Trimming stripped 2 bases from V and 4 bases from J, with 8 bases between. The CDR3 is CASSEQGSYGYTF. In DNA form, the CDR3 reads TGTGCCAGCAGTGAACAGGGGAGCTATGGCTACACCTTC.

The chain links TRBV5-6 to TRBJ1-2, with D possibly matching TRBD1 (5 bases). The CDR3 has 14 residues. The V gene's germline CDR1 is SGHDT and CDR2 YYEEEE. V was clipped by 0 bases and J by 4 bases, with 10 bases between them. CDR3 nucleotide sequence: TGTGCCAGCAGCTTGGGGACAATCGCCTATGGCTACACCTTC. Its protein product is CASSLGTIAYGYTF.

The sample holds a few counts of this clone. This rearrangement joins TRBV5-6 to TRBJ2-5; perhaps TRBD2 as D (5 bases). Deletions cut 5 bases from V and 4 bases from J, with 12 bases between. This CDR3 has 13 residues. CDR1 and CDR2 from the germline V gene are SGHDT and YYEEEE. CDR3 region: CASRGTRAETQYF. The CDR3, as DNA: TGTGCCAGCAGGGGCACTAGGGCAGAGACCCAGTACTTC.